A selection of T cell receptor beta chains follows, all from one sample in a study of blood T cell repertoires in COVID-19. The protocol was immunoSEQ multiplex PCR, while the TCRdb copy is restricted to in-frame clones and leaves out a portion. The profile shows roughly 50,000 clones, approximately 83% of them singletons. The sequenced sample was peripheral blood. The receptors come from a woman over 75 with COVID-19, enrolled during active disease. CDR3s include the opening cysteine and the closing phenylalanine or tryptophan. D genes are given only for firm matches. Only some rows state a clone size, as once, few, many or a class for expanded clones.

abundance: -; v_gene: TRBV7-9; d_gene: TRBD1; j_gene: TRBJ1-1; CDR3nt: TGTGCCAGCAGCTTAGTGGGACAGCGTCTCGGGACTGAAGCTTTCTTT; CDR3aa: CASSLVGQRLGTEAFF
abundance: -; v_gene: TRBV28; d_gene: -; j_gene: TRBJ1-1; CDR3nt: TGTGCCAGCAGTTCGTTATATGATAGTGAAGCTTTCTTT; CDR3aa: CASSSLYDSEAFF
abundance: -; v_gene: TRBV5-1; d_gene: -; j_gene: TRBJ1-1; CDR3nt: TGCGCCAGCAGCTTGAAGCAATTGGACACTGAAGCTTTCTTT; CDR3aa: CASSLKQLDTEAFF
abundance: -; v_gene: TRBV7-2; d_gene: -; j_gene: TRBJ1-1; CDR3nt: TGTGCCAGCCGGAGAGGGAACACTGAAGCTTTCTTT; CDR3aa: CASRRGNTEAFF
abundance: -; v_gene: TRBV28; d_gene: TRBD1; j_gene: TRBJ1-5; CDR3nt: TGTGCCAGCAGTCCCCGGACAGGGGGATTTGAGGCCCAGCATTTT; CDR3aa: CASSPRTGGFEAQHF
abundance: -; v_gene: TRBV7-9; d_gene: TRBD2; j_gene: TRBJ2-3; CDR3nt: TGTGCCAGCAGTTTGACTAGCGTCACAGATACGCAGTATTTT; CDR3aa: CASSLTSVTDTQYF
abundance: -; v_gene: TRBV6-1; d_gene: TRBD2; j_gene: TRBJ2-4; CDR3nt: TGTGCCAGCAGTGGACAAGCGGGGGGGTATGGAAACATTCAGTACTTC; CDR3aa: CASSGQAGGYGNIQYF
abundance: -; v_gene: TRBV4-2; d_gene: TRBD2; j_gene: TRBJ2-1; CDR3nt: TGTGCCAGCAGCCAAGTCCACAGACTAGCGGGAGAATACAATGAGCAGTTCTTC; CDR3aa: CASSQVHRLAGEYNEQFF
abundance: -; v_gene: TRBV6-5; d_gene: TRBD2; j_gene: TRBJ2-7; CDR3nt: TGTGCCAGCAGAAGCGGGGGTCGCTACGAGCAGTACTTC; CDR3aa: CASRSGGRYEQYF
abundance: -; v_gene: TRBV29-1; d_gene: -; j_gene: TRBJ1-2; CDR3nt: TGCAGCGTCGTCGAACGGAGGTCCCCCTATGGCTACACCTTC; CDR3aa: CSVVERRSPYGYTF
abundance: -; v_gene: TRBV24-1; d_gene: TRBD1; j_gene: TRBJ2-5; CDR3nt: TGTGCCACCAGTGACAGGGGGCAAGAGACCCAGTACTTC; CDR3aa: CATSDRGQETQYF
abundance: -; v_gene: TRBV7-8; d_gene: TRBD1; j_gene: TRBJ1-6; CDR3nt: TGTGCCAGCAGCCGAGACAGGGGTCACAATTCACCCCTCCACTTT; CDR3aa: CASSRDRGHNSPLHF
abundance: -; v_gene: TRBV6-5; d_gene: TRBD1; j_gene: TRBJ2-3; CDR3nt: TGTGCCAGCAGCGGACAGGAACAGGATACGCAGTATTTT; CDR3aa: CASSGQEQDTQYF
abundance: -; v_gene: TRBV7-3; d_gene: -; j_gene: TRBJ2-2; CDR3nt: TGTGCCAGCAGCCCATGGGCCACCGGGGAGCTGTTTTTT; CDR3aa: CASSPWATGELFF
abundance: -; v_gene: TRBV7-2; d_gene: TRBD2; j_gene: TRBJ2-1; CDR3nt: TGTGCCAGCGGACCCGGGACTAGAGAGGAGCAGTTCTTC; CDR3aa: CASGPGTREEQFF
abundance: few; v_gene: TRBV14; d_gene: -; j_gene: TRBJ2-3; CDR3nt: TGTGCCAGCAGCCAAGACCCGTCGGGTACGCAGTATTTT; CDR3aa: CASSQDPSGTQYF
abundance: -; v_gene: TRBV4-1; d_gene: -; j_gene: TRBJ1-3; CDR3nt: TGCGCCAGCAGCCAATACTTCCCAGGCTCTGGAAACACCATATATTTT; CDR3aa: CASSQYFPGSGNTIYF
abundance: -; v_gene: TRBV14; d_gene: TRBD1; j_gene: TRBJ1-2; CDR3nt: TGTGCCAGCAGCCAAGATTTGCGGACAGGGTTAGACTATGGCTACACCTTC; CDR3aa: CASSQDLRTGLDYGYTF
abundance: -; v_gene: TRBV2; d_gene: TRBD2; j_gene: TRBJ2-2; CDR3nt: TGTGCCAGCAGTGGACTAGCGGGGGGGCCCGGCGGGGAGCTGTTTTTT; CDR3aa: CASSGLAGGPGGELFF
abundance: -; v_gene: TRBV19; d_gene: TRBD2; j_gene: TRBJ2-2; CDR3nt: TGTGCCAGTAGTCGCGCGGGGGGGCGGCCCGGGGAGCTGTTTTTT; CDR3aa: CASSRAGGRPGELFF
abundance: -; v_gene: TRBV2; d_gene: TRBD2; j_gene: TRBJ2-5; CDR3nt: TGTGCCAGCAGTGTAGGGACTAGCGGGGGAGAAGAGACCCAGTACTTC; CDR3aa: CASSVGTSGGEETQYF
abundance: -; v_gene: TRBV28; d_gene: TRBD2; j_gene: TRBJ2-3; CDR3nt: TGTGCCAGCAGTTTCGCGGGACTATTCCGCACTAGCACAGATACGCAGTATTTT; CDR3aa: CASSFAGLFRTSTDTQYF
abundance: -; v_gene: TRBV28; d_gene: TRBD1; j_gene: TRBJ1-2; CDR3nt: TGTGCCAGCAGTTCACAGGGGGCACGGGGCTACACCTTC; CDR3aa: CASSSQGARGYTF
abundance: -; v_gene: TRBV11-3; d_gene: TRBD1; j_gene: TRBJ2-7; CDR3nt: TGTGCCAGCAGTCCGAGGTCAGGGGGAACCTACGAGCAGTACTTC; CDR3aa: CASSPRSGGTYEQYF